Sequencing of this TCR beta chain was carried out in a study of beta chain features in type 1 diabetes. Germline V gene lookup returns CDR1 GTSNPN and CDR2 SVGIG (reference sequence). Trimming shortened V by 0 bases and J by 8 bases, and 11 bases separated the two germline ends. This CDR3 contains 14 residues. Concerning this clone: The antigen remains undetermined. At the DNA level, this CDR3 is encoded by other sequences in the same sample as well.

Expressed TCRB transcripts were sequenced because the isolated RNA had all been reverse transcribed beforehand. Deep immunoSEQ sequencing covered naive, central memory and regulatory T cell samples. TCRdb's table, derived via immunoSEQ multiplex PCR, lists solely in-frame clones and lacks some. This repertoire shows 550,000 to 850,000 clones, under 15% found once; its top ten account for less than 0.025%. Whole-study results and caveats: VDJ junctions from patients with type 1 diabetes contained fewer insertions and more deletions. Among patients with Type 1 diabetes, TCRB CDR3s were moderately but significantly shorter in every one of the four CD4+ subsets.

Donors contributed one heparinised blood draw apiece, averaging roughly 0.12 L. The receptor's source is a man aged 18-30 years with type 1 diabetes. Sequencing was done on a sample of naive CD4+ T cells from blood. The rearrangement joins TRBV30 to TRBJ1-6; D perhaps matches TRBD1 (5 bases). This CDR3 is CAWSVGQGDSPLHF. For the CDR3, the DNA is TGTGCCTGGAGTGTAGGGCAGGGAGATTCACCCCTCCACTTT.